The 14 T cell receptor beta chains below come from one sample, sequenced in a study of post-analysis software for immune sequencing data. Whole-study findings and limits: Controls had lower frequencies than patients of roughly five TRBV segments, which included TRBV5-6, TRBV5-1 and TRBV20-1.

No antigen is known for these receptors. Libraries were made from TCR beta cDNA, and they carried unique molecular identifiers. TCRdb itself ran the PCR reads through MiXCR, one entry per CDR3 protein. Of 650,000 to 900,000 distinct CDR3 sequences detected, under 60% appear once; the ten largest clones hold approximately 4.4%. The sequenced sample was blood. These TCRs come from a girl aged 10-17 years with multiple sclerosis.

This clonotype came up a few times. The CDR3 protein is CASINTGTSPYEQYF. For the CDR3, the DNA is TGTGCCAGCATCAACACCGGGACGTCTCCCTACGAGCAGTACTTC. J is TRBJ2-7 and V is TRBV7-9; D may correspond to TRBD1 or TRBD2 (5 bases each). With 7 bases removed from V and 2 bases from J, the gap between germline ends came to 18 bases. Germline V gene lookup returns CDR1 SEHNR and CDR2 FQNEAQ (reference sequence). This CDR3 comprises 15 residues.

The chain couples TRBV12-3 or TRBV12-4 to TRBJ2-1, with a possible D match to TRBD2 (6 bases). CDR3 length: 14 residues. V was clipped by 5 bases and J by 5 bases, with 13 bases between them. CDR3 loop: CASSTGVGDNEQFF. The CDR3 DNA sequence: TGTGCCAGCAGTACGGGAGTCGGGGACAATGAGCAGTTCTTC.

This clonotype was found a few times. The chain couples TRBV20-1 to TRBJ2-7, with TRBD2 matching 9 bases. From germline, CDR1 is DFQATT and CDR2 SNEGSKA (reference sequence). V dropped 6 bases and J dropped 2; count of bases not matched to a gene: 11. This CDR3 comprises 15 residues. The CDR3 protein is CSAGPQAGGTYEQYF. The CDR3 DNA reads as TGCAGTGCCGGCCCCCAAGCGGGAGGAACCTACGAGCAGTACTTC.

This chain links TRBV7-2 with TRBJ2-5; 7 bases fit TRBD1. Germline values: CDR1 SGHTA, CDR2 FQGNSA. With V trimmed by 5 bases and J by 5 bases, 11 bases remained unmatched. This CDR3 has 15 residues. CDR3 nucleotide sequence: TGTGCCAGCAGCCCACAGACAGGGCGCCGGGAGACCCAGTACTTC. Protein sequence: CASSPQTGRRETQYF.

The chain has TRBV7-2 and TRBJ2-1; 8 bases fit TRBD1. Germline values: CDR1 SGHTA, CDR2 FQGNSA. Germline trimming cut 1 base from V and 9 bases from J; bases unmatched to any gene: 8. This CDR3 has 15 amino acids. This chain's CDR3 is CASSLVPGTGFEQFF. The CDR3 DNA reads TGTGCCAGCAGCTTAGTCCCCGGGACAGGCTTTGAGCAGTTCTTC.

This chain uses TRBV25-1 with TRBJ2-5; 7 bases line up with TRBD1. The germline V gene has CDR1 MGHDK and CDR2 SYGVNS. V trimming: 6 bases; J trimming: 3 bases; junction bases outside the gene matches: 7. CDR3 length: 14 residues. The CDR3 nucleotides read TGTGCCAGCAGGTTGCCGGGGACAGAAGAGACCCAGTACTTC. Its protein product is CASRLPGTEETQYF. Supplemented by reference TRBV25-1 and TRBJ2-5, the full variable domain reads EADIYQTPRYLVIGTGKKITLECSQTMGHDKMYWYQQDPGMELHLIHYSYGVNSTEKGDLSSESTVSRIRTEHFPLTLESARPSHTSQYLCASRLPGTEETQYFGPGTRLLVL.

The chain combines TRBV27 with TRBJ2-3, with no clear D. Trimming shortened V by 6 bases and J by 0 bases, and 7 bases separated the two germline ends. CDR3 length: 13 residues. Germline CDR1 and CDR2: MNHEY and SMNVEV (reference sequence). CDR3 coding DNA: TGTGCCAGCAGAGCGACTAGCACAGATACGCAGTATTTT. Amino acid sequence: CASRATSTDTQYF.

This clonotype was counted only a few times. This sequence joins TRBV15 and TRBJ1-5, with D hard to call. Trimming removed 1 base from V and 2 bases from J, with 9 bases in between. The CDR3 spans 15 residues. CDR1 is LNHNV and CDR2 is YYDKDF in the germline V gene (reference sequence). In DNA, the CDR3 is TGTGCCACCAGCAGAGGCGGGATGGGCAATCAGCCCCAGCATTTT. Its translation is CATSRGGMGNQPQHF.

The chain is built from TRBV20-1 and TRBJ1-5; 8 bases match TRBD1. V lost 4 bases and J lost 5; bases outside the gene matches: 4. Germline V lookup: CDR1 DFQATT, CDR2 SNEGSKA (reference sequence). The CDR3 totals 13 residues. CDR3 DNA sequence: TGCAGTGCTATGTCGACAGGGGATCAGCCCCAGCATTTT. Protein: CSAMSTGDQPQHF.

The chain is built from TRBV28 and TRBJ2-5; D may be TRBD1 or TRBD2 (5 bases each). The germline V gene encodes CDR1 MDHEN and CDR2 SYDVKM. The CDR3 is made up of 12 amino acids. Trimming left V 2 bases short and J 11 bases short, with 12 bases between. In DNA form, the CDR3 reads TGTGCCAGCAGTTTAACTTCGTGGGGGCAGTACTTC. Amino acid sequence: CASSLTSWGQYF. The whole variable domain, filled in from reference TRBV28 and TRBJ2-5, reads DVKVTQSSRYLVKRTGEKVFLECVQDMDHENMFWYRQDPGLGLRLIYFSYDVKMKEKGDIPEGYSVSREKKERFSLILESASTNQTSMYLCASSLTSWGQYFGPGTRLLVL.

The chain recombines TRBV2 with TRBJ2-1; D is perhaps TRBD2 (6 bases). V dropped 0 bases and J dropped 3 bases, with 12 bases sitting between them. The CDR3 totals 16 residues. Germline assignment: CDR1 SNHLY and CDR2 FYNNEI. CDR3 bases: TGTGCCAGCAGTGAAGCGACCCCGGGAGACTACAATGAGCAGTTCTTC. This gives the protein CASSEATPGDYNEQFF.

In this sample, this clonotype turned up a few times. The gene calls are TRBV28 and TRBJ2-7; 10 nucleotides align to TRBD1. The CDR3 covers 13 residues. Germline CDR1 MDHEN, CDR2 SYDVKM. Germline trimming cut 6 bases from V and 3 bases from J; bases unmatched to any gene: 2. CDR3 in amino acids: CASRGDRGYEQYF. The CDR3 DNA is TGTGCCAGCAGGGGGGACAGGGGCTACGAGCAGTACTTC.

The rearrangement uses TRBV2 and TRBJ2-7; 8 nucleotides align to TRBD2. Losses at the gene ends were 6 bases for V and 4 bases for J; bases not matched to a gene: 14. Germline CDR1 is SNHLY and CDR2 is FYNNEI. This CDR3 comprises 16 residues. The CDR3 nucleotides are TGTGCCAGCAGGCCCCAAGTAAGCGGGAGATCGTACGAGCAGTACTTC. Protein sequence: CASRPQVSGRSYEQYF.

This sequence joins TRBV6-6 and TRBJ2-5, with 7 bases identical to TRBD2. The CDR3 is 14 residues long. V was clipped by 2 bases and J by 11 bases; unmatched bases: 11. From germline, CDR1 is MNHNY and CDR2 SVGAGI (reference sequence). CDR3 amino acids: CASSYGAGVVEQYF. In nucleotides, the CDR3 is TGTGCCAGCAGTTACGGGGCGGGAGTGGTTGAGCAGTACTTC.